This T cell receptor (beta chain) was observed in a study of a mutant IDH1 vaccine in newly diagnosed glioma. About the research overall: The timing of visit V12 was week 35, and that of visit V13 was week 47.

This table comes from immunoSEQ multiplex PCR, and its TCRdb copy is limited to in-frame clones, with some not included. The data hold tens of thousands of clones, with approximately 84% observed a single time. On this clone itself: What it binds is not known.

Time point noted: week 47, end of study. Mutant IDH1 20-mer peptide, at 300 ug, made up each vaccine dose, with topical imiquimod. The sample in question was PBMCs, obtained from a glioma patient whose treatment included an IDH1 peptide vaccine. This TCR was recovered from a woman younger than 45 with glioma. Some clones in this sample may be carry-over from other donors' samples.

The CDR3 is CATLQGLNTEAFF. CDR3 DNA: TGTGCCACCTTACAGGGCTTGAACACTGAAGCTTTCTTT. The chain has TRBV10-3 and TRBJ1-1, with D possibly being TRBD1 (6 bases). With 10 bases removed from V and 0 bases from J, the gap between germline ends came to 12 bases. This CDR3 is 13 amino acids long. Germline loops: CDR1 ENHRY, CDR2 SYGVKD.